This T cell receptor beta chain was recorded in a study of tumor and adjacent non-tumor tissue in lung cancer. The overall study: The cohort had about 12 adenocarcinoma, a couple of squamous cell and 1 small cell patients. Patients were aged about 30 to 76, about ten men and 4 to 6 women, stage I to III. Findings and caveats of the study: Tumor repertoires had a smaller top 100 clone share than normal lung. Compared with tumor, normal lung showed significantly lower TCR diversity.

As to this clonotype: The target antigen is unknown. The junction and the germline gene differ at one end; a read error may be behind it.

CDR3 length: 15 amino acids. This sample's RNA came from whole unsorted tissue. Distant lung tissue was collected more than 3 cm away from the tumor edge. The library came from three nested PCR rounds adapted from ARM-PCR protocols. From the multiplex PCR reads, TCRdb called clonotypes with MiXCR, one entry per CDR3 protein. The repertoire includes about 86,000 distinct CDR3 sequences, around 82% of them detected once, and 21% sits in the top ten. The specimen sequenced was distant non-tumor lung tissue. V gene TRBV12-3 or TRBV12-4 combines with J gene TRBJ2-1; D uncertain. This clonotype originated in a woman aged 45-65 years with non-small cell lung cancer. The CDR3 reads CANSLELSTYNVQFF. CDR3 DNA: TGTGCCAACAGTTTAGAGCTATCAACCTACAATGTGCAGTTCTTC.